This TCR beta chain was identified in a study of brain T cells in children with intractable seizures. The V and J ends lost 2 bases and 5 bases respectively, with 22 bases between them. Germline values: CDR1 PRHDT, CDR2 FYEKMQ (reference sequence). This CDR3 has 18 amino acids. With regard to this clone: As yet, its antigen is unknown.

Sequencing was performed with immunoSEQ multiplex PCR; in TCRdb, only in-frame clones are kept and a portion is missing. The sample lists about 41,000 clones; 75% to 95% were seen once. Study observations and caveats: Viral specificity was inferred only from CDR3 similarity; HCMV serostatus was unknown. Absence of clones before surgery may stem from lower sequencing depth.

Only cases whose brain tissue showed the highest T cell transcript signatures were sequenced. At least one anti-epileptic drug was given before surgery. The sequenced sample was peripheral blood, obtained at surgery. The chain links TRBV13 to TRBJ2-1, with D tentatively TRBD1 or TRBD2 (7 bases each). This TCR was recovered from a girl between 2 and 10 years old with tuberous sclerosis and intractable seizures. The CDR3 sequence is CASSLISQGGKINNEQFF. DNA for the CDR3: TGTGCCAGCAGCTTAATTAGCCAGGGGGGGAAAATAAACAATGAGCAGTTCTTC. Full variable domain (remainder filled in from reference TRBV13 and TRBJ2-1): AAGVIQSPRHLIKEKRETATLKCYPIPRHDTVYWYQQGPGQDPQFLISFYEKMQSDKGSIPDRFSAQQFSDYHSELNMSSLELGDSALYFCASSLISQGGKINNEQFFGPGTRLTVL.